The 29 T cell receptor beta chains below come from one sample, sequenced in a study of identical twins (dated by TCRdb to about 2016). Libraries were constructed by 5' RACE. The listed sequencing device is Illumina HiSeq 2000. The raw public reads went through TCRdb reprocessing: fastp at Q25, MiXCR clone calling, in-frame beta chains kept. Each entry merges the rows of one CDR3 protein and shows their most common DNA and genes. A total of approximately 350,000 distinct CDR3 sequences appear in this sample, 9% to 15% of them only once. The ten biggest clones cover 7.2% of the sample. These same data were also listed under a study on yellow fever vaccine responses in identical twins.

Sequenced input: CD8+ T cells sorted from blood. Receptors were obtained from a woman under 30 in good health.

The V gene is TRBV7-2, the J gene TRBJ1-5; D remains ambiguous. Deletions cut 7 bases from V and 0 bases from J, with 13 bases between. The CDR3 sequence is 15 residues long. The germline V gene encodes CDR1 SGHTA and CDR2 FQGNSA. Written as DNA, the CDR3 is TGTGCCAGCAAGCCTTGGGGTTATAGCAATCAGCCCCAGCATTTT. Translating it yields CASKPWGYSNQPQHF. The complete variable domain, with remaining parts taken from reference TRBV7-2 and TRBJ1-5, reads GAGVSQSPSNKVTEKGKDVELRCDPISGHTALYWYRQSLGQGLEFLIYFQGNSAPDKSGLPSDRFSAERTGGSVSTLTIQRTQQEDSAVYLCASKPWGYSNQPQHFGDGTRLSIL.

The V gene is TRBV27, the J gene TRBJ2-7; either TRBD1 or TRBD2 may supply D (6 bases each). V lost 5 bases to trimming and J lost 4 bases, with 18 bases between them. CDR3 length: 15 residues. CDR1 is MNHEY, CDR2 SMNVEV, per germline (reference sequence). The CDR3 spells CASSRRGPTVYEQYF. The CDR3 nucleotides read TGTGCCAGCAGTCGCCGGGGGCCGACGGTTTACGAGCAGTACTTC.

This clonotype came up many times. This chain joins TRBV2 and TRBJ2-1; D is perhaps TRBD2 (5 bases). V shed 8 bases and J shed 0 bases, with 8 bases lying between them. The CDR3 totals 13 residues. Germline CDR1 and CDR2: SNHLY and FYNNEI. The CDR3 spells CASGSSSYNEQFF. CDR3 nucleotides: TGTGCCAGCGGGAGTTCCTCCTACAATGAGCAGTTCTTC.

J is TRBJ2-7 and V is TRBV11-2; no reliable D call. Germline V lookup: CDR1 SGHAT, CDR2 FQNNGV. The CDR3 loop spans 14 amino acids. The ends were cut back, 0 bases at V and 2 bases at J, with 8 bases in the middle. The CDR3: CASSLEFGTYEQYF. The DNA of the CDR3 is TGTGCCAGCAGCTTAGAGTTCGGAACCTACGAGCAGTACTTC.

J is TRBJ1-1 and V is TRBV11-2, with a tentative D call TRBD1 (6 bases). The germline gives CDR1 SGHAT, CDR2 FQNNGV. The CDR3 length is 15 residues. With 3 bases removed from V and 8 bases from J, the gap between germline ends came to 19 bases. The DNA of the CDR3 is TGTGCCAGCAGCTTGCTCAGGGGCTCCGGTAGGGAAGCTTTCTTT. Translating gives CASSLLRGSGREAFF. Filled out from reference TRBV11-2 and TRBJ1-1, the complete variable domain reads EAGVAQSPRYKIIEKRQSVAFWCNPISGHATLYWYQQILGQGPKLLIQFQNNGVVDDSQLPKDRFSAERLKGVDSTLKIQPAKLEDSAVYLCASSLLRGSGREAFFGQGTRLTVV.

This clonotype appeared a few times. The CDR3 sequence is CASTQGGIAYEQYF. CDR3 DNA sequence: TGTGCCAGCACCCAGGGGGGAATCGCCTACGAGCAGTACTTC. The rearrangement links TRBV12-3 or TRBV12-4 to TRBJ2-7, with D perhaps matching TRBD1 (7 bases). There are 14 residues in the CDR3. V was pared by 7 bases and J by 2 bases, with 15 bases between.

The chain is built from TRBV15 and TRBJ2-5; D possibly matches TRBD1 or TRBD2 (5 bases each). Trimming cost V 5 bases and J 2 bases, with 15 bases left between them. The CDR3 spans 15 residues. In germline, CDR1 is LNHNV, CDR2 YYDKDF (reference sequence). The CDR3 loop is CATSGGISFQETQYF. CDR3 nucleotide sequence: TGTGCCACCAGCGGGGGTATTTCGTTTCAAGAGACCCAGTACTTC.

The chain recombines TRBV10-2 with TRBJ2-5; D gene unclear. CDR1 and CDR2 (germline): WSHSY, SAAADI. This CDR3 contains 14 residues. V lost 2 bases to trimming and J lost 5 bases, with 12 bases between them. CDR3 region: CASSEGLEWETQYF. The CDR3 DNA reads TGCGCCAGCAGTGAGGGGCTAGAATGGGAGACCCAGTACTTC.

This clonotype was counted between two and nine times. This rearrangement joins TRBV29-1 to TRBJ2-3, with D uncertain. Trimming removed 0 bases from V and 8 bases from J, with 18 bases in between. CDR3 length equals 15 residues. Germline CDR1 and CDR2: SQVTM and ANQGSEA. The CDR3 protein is CSVEDRREPHFTQYF. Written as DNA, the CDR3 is TGCAGCGTTGAAGATCGTAGGGAACCCCATTTTACGCAGTATTTT.

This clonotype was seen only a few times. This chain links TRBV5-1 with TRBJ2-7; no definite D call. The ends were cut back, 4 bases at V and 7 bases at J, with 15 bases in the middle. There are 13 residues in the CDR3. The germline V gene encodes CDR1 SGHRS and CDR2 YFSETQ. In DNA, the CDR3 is TGCGCCAGCAGCCCCAGCCCTCTTGGGGAGCAGTACGTC. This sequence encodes CASSPSPLGEQYV.

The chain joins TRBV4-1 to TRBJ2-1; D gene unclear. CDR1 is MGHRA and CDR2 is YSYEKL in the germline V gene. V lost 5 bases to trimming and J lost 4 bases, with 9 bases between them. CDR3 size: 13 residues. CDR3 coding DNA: TGCGCCAGCAGCTACAGAGATTACAATGAGCAGTTCTTC. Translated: CASSYRDYNEQFF.

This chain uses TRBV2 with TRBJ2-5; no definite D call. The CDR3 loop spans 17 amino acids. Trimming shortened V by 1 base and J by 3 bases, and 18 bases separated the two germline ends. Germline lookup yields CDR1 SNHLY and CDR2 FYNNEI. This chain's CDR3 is CASSEGLGWESKETQYF. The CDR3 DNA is TGTGCCAGCAGTGAAGGTTTAGGTTGGGAATCTAAAGAGACCCAGTACTTC.

This CDR3 is CASSSSAFRTDTQYF. CDR3 nucleotide sequence: TGTGCCAGCAGTTCTTCAGCGTTTCGCACAGATACGCAGTATTTT. The rearrangement uses TRBV27 and TRBJ2-3; D is uncertain. The V end lost 4 bases, the J end lost 1 base, and 12 bases lay between the germline ends. CDR1 is MNHEY, CDR2 SMNVEV, per germline (reference sequence). This CDR3 has 15 residues.

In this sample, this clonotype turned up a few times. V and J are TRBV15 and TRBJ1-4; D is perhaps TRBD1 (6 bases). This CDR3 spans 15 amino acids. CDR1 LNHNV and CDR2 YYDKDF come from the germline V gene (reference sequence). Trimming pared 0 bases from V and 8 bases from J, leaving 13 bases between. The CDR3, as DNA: TGTGCCACCAGCAGAGAAAGGGGGGCTGGGGAAAAACTGTTTTTT. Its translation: CATSRERGAGEKLFF.

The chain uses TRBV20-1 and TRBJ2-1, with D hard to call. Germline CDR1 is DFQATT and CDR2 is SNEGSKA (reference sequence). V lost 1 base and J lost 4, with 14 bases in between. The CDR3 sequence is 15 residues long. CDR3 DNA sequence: TGCAGTGCTAGAGCAGTCAGGCCCACTTACAATGAGCAGTTCTTC. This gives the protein CSARAVRPTYNEQFF.

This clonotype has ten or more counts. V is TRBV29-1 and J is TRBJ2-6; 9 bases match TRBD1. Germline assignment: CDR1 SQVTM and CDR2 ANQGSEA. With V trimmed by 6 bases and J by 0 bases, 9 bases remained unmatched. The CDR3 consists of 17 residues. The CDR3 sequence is CSVPQGATFSGANVLTF. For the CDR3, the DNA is TGCAGCGTGCCACAGGGGGCAACCTTCTCTGGGGCCAACGTCCTGACTTTC.

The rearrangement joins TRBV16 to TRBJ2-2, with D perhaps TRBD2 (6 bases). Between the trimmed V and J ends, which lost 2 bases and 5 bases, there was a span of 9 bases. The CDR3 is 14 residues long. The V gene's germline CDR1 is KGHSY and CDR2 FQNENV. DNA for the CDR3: TGTGCCAGCAGCCAACCGGAGGGAACCGGGGAGCTGTTTTTT. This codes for CASSQPEGTGELFF.

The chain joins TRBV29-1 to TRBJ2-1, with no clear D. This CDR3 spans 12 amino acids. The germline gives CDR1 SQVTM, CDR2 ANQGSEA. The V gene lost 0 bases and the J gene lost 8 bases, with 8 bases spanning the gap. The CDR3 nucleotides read TGCAGCGTTGAAGATCTTCCGGATGAGCAGTTCTTC. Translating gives CSVEDLPDEQFF.

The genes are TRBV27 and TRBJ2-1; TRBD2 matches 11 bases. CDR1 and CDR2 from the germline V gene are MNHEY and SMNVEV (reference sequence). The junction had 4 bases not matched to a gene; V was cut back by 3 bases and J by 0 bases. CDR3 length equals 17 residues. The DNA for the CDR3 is TGTGCCAGCAGTTTGACTAGCGGGATCAGCTCCTACAATGAGCAGTTCTTC. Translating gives CASSLTSGISSYNEQFF.

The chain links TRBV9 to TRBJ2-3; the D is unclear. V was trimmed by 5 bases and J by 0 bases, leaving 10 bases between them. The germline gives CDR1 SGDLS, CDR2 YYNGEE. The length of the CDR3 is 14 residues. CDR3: CASSHEPSTDTQYF. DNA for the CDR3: TGTGCCAGCAGTCACGAACCTAGCACAGATACGCAGTATTTT.

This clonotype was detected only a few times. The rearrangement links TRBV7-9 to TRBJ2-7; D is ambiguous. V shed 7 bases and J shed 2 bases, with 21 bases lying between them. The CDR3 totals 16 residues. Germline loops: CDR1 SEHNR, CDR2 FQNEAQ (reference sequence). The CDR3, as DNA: TGTGCCAGCACCCCGATCCGTCCTCTCCACCCCTACGAGCAGTACTTC. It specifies CASTPIRPLHPYEQYF.

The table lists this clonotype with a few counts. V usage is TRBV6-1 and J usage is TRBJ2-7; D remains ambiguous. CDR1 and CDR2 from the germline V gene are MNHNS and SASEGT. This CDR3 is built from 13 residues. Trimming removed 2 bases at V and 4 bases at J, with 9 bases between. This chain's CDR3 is CASSEYGIYEQYV. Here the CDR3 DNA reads TGTGCCAGCAGTGAATACGGCATTTACGAGCAGTACGTC.

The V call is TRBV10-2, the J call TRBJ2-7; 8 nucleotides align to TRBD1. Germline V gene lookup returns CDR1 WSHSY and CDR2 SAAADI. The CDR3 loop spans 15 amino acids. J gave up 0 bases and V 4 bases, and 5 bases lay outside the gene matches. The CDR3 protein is CASSVAGTGSYEQYV. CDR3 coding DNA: TGCGCCAGCAGTGTAGCCGGGACAGGCTCCTACGAGCAGTACGTC.

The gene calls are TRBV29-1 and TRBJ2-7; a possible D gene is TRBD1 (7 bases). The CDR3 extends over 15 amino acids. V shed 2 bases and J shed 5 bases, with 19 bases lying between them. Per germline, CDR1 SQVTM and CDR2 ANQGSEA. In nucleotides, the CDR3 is TGCAGCGTTGAACTCGGGAGACAGGGTATCCACGAGCAGTACTTC. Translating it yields CSVELGRQGIHEQYF.

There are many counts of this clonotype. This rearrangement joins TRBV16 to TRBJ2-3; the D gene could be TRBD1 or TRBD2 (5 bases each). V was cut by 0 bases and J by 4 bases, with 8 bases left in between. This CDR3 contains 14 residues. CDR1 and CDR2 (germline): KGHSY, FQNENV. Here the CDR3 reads CASSQSTGPDTQYF. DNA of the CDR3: TGTGCCAGCAGCCAATCTACGGGGCCAGATACGCAGTATTTT.

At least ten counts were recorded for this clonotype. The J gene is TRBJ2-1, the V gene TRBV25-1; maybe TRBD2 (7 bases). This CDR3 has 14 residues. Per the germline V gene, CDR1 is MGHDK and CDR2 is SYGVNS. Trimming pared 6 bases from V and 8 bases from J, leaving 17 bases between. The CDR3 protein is CASSHNRGADEQFF. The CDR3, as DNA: TGTGCCAGCAGCCACAACCGGGGGGCGGATGAGCAGTTCTTC.

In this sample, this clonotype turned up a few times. In DNA, the CDR3 is TGTGCCAGCAGCGATTTGGGCTACGAGCAGTACTTC. It is translated as CASSDLGYEQYF. The chain links TRBV5-6 to TRBJ2-7; D not certain. Germline V gene sequence: CDR1 SGHDT, CDR2 YYEEEE. The CDR3 has 12 amino acids. Between the trimmed V and J ends, which lost 4 bases and 3 bases, there was a span of 8 bases.

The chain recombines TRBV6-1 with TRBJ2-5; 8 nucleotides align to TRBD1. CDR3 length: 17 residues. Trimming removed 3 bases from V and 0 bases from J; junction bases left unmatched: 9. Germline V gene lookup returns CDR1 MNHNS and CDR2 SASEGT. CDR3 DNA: TGTGCCAGCAGTGACACCCCAGGGGGCTGGTACCAAGAGACCCAGTACTTC. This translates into CASSDTPGGWYQETQYF.

For the CDR3, the DNA is TGTGCCAGCAGTGCTGGGGCGGGAGGACCCTACAATGAGCAGTTCTTC. It encodes CASSAGAGGPYNEQFF. The chain couples TRBV9 to TRBJ2-1; 8 positions agree with TRBD2. CDR3 length: 16 residues. With V trimmed by 5 bases and J by 2 bases, 9 bases remained unmatched. The germline V gene has CDR1 SGDLS and CDR2 YYNGEE.